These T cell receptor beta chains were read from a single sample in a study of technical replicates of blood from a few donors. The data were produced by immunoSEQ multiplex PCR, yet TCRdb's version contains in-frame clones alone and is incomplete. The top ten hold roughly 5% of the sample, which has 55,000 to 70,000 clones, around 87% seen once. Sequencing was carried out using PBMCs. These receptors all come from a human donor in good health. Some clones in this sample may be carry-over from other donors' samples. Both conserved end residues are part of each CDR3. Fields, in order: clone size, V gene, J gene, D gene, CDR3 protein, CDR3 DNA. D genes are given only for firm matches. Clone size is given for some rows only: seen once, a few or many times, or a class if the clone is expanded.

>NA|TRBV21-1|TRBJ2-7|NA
CASISRYEQYF
TGTGCCAGCATTAGTCGGTACGAGCAGTACTTC
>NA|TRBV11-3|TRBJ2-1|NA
CASSRSNEQFF
TGTGCCAGCAGCCGGAGCAATGAGCAGTTCTTC
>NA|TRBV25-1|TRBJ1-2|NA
CASSEYPLYCTF
TGTGCCAGCAGTGAATACCCCCTCTACTGCACCTTC
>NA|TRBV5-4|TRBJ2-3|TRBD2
CASTLRWGGSSTDTQYF
TGTGCCAGCACACTCCGCTGGGGGGGTTCAAGCACAGATACGCAGTATTTT
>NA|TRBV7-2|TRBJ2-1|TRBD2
CASSLASGRAEEQFF
TGTGCCAGCAGCTTAGCTAGCGGGAGGGCAGAAGAGCAGTTCTTC
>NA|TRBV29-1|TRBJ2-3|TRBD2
CSVSWAGVPDTQYF
TGCAGTGTGTCGTGGGCGGGAGTCCCAGATACGCAGTATTTT
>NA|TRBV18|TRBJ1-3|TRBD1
CASSGQGLSGNTIYF
TGTGCCAGCTCAGGACAGGGGCTCTCTGGAAACACCATATATTTT
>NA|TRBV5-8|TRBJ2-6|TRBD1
CASSLITGGWANVLTF
TGTGCCAGCAGCTTAATCACAGGGGGATGGGCCAACGTCCTGACTTTC
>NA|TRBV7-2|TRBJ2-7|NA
CASSLAGRVWYEQYF
TGTGCCAGCAGCTTAGCCGGCAGGGTTTGGTACGAGCAGTACTTC
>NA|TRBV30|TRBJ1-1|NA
CAWSRESGTEAFF
TGTGCCTGGAGTAGGGAGTCGGGCACTGAAGCTTTCTTT
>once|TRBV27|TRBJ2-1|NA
CAPLSGVAQNYNEQFF
TGTGCCCCCCTTTCCGGGGTCGCACAGAATTACAATGAGCAGTTCTTC
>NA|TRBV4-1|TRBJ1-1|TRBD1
CASSHNRGVNTEAFF
TGCGCCAGCAGCCACAACAGGGGGGTTAACACTGAAGCTTTCTTT
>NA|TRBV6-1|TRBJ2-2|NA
CASSDQDNTGELFF
TGTGCCAGCAGTGATCAGGATAACACCGGGGAGCTGTTTTTT
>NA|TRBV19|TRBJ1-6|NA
CASSAGMGGYNSPLHF
TGTGCCAGTAGTGCGGGGATGGGAGGGTATAATTCACCCCTCCACTTT
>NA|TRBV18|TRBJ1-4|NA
CASSPAANEKLFF
TGTGCCAGCTCGCCGGCGGCTAATGAAAAACTGTTTTTT
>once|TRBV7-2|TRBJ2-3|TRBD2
CASSLGSSGGKTDTQYF
TGTGCCAGCAGCTTAGGGTCCAGCGGGGGGAAGACAGATACGCAGTATTTT
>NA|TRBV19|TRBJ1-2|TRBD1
CASSIESRDRGNYGYTF
TGTGCCAGTAGTATAGAGTCCCGGGACAGGGGCAACTATGGCTACACCTTC
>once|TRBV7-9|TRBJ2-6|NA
CASRQTQRQAVSGANVLTF
TGTGCCAGCAGACAAACCCAAAGACAGGCCGTGTCAGGGGCCAACGTCCTGACTTTC
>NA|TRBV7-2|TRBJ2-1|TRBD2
CASSLRGPDSGGYNEQFF
TGTGCCAGCAGCTTACGTGGGCCAGATAGCGGGGGCTACAATGAGCAGTTCTTC
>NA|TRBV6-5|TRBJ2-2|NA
CASSKRVAGELFF
TGTGCCAGCAGTAAACGGGTGGCCGGGGAGCTGTTTTTT
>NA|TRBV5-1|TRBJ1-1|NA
CASSLGSGTPNTEAFF
TGCGCCAGCAGCTTGGGATCCGGGACACCGAACACTGAAGCTTTCTTT
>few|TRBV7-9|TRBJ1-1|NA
CASSPTQYTEAFF
TGTGCCAGCAGCCCCACACAGTACACTGAAGCTTTCTTT
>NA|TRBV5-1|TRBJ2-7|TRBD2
CASSLGLAGASEQYF
TGCGCCAGCAGCTTGGGGCTAGCGGGGGCGAGCGAGCAGTACTTC
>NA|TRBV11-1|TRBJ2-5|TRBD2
CASSSGGGKETQYF
TGTGCCAGCAGCAGCGGGGGAGGAAAAGAGACCCAGTACTTC
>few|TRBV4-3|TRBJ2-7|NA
CASSQDGNRLNEQYF
TGCGCCAGCAGCCAAGATGGAAACAGGCTGAACGAGCAGTACTTC
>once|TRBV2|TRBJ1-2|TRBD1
CASSRDRENGYTF
TGTGCCAGCAGCCGGGACAGGGAGAACGGCTACACCTTC
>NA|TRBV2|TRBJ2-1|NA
CAVGTNREQFF
TGTGCCGTCGGGACAAATCGTGAGCAGTTCTTC
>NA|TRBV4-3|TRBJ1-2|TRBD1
CASSPGQNYGYTF
TGCGCCAGCAGCCCGGGACAGAACTATGGCTACACCTTC
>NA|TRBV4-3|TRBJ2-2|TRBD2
CASSQLAGLNTGELFF
TGCGCCAGCAGCCAACTAGCGGGACTTAACACCGGGGAGCTGTTTTTT
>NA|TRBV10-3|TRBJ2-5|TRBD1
CATFDTGGQETQYF
TGTGCCACCTTCGATACAGGGGGCCAAGAGACCCAGTACTTC
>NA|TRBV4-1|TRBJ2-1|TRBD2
CASSQYWGGSSYNEQFF
TGCGCCAGCAGCCAGTATTGGGGAGGGAGCTCCTACAATGAGCAGTTCTTC
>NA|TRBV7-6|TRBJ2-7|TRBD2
CASSPGGAGVGEQYF
TGTGCCAGCAGCCCGGGGGGGGCAGGGGTTGGGGAGCAGTACTTC
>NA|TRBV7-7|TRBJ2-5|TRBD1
CASSPQGQGIQETQYF
TGTGCCAGCAGCCCTCAGGGACAGGGGATCCAAGAGACCCAGTACTTC
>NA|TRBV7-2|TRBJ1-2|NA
CASSPQASYGYTF
TGTGCCAGCAGCCCCCAGGCCAGCTATGGCTACACCTTC
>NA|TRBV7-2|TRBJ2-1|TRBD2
CASSEAGTSGYNEQFF
TGTGCCAGCAGCGAAGCCGGGACTAGCGGCTACAATGAGCAGTTCTTC
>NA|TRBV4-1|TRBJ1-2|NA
CASSHIQGSGYTF
TGCGCCAGCAGCCACATACAGGGCTCGGGCTACACCTTC
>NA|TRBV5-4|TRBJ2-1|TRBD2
CASSLSTSGKYNEQFF
TGTGCCAGCAGCTTGAGTACTAGCGGGAAATACAATGAGCAGTTCTTC
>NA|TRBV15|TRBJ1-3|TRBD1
CATSRGDRGLGGNTIYF
TGTGCCACCAGCAGAGGGGACAGGGGGTTAGGAGGAAACACCATATATTTT
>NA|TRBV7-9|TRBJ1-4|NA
CASSHARGGEKLFF
TGTGCCAGCAGCCACGCACGGGGGGGTGAAAAACTGTTTTTT
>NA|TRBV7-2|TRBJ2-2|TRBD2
CASSFSGGSGELFF
TGTGCCAGCAGCTTTAGCGGGGGCAGCGGGGAGCTGTTTTTT
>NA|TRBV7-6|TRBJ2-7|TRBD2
CASSLGQGGREQYF
TGTGCCAGCAGCTTAGGGCAGGGAGGGCGCGAGCAGTACTTC
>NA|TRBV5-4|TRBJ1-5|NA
CASIRTPRGVNQPQHF
TGTGCCAGCATCCGGACGCCCAGGGGTGTAAATCAGCCCCAGCATTTT
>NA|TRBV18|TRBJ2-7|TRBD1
CASSATGTGSYEQYF
TGTGCCAGCTCAGCGACCGGGACAGGGAGTTACGAGCAGTACTTC
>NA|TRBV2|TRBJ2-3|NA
CASRRLDNTDTQYF
TGTGCCAGCCGACGACTAGACAACACAGATACGCAGTATTTT
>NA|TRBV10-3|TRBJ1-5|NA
CAISPGQRQPQHF
TGTGCCATCAGTCCGGGTCAGCGTCAGCCCCAGCATTTT
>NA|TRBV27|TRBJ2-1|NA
CASSQTRRTYNEQFF
TGTGCCAGCAGCCAGACACGCCGGACCTACAATGAGCAGTTCTTC
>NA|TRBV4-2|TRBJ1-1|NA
CASSPQQGATEAFF
TGTGCCAGCAGCCCACAACAGGGTGCCACTGAAGCTTTCTTT
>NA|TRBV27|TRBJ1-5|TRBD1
CASRPGTENQPQHF
TGTGCCAGCAGACCGGGGACAGAGAATCAGCCCCAGCATTTT
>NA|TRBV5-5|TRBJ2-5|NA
CASSLGSAGKETQYF
TGTGCCAGCAGCTTGGGGTCAGCAGGAAAAGAGACCCAGTACTTC
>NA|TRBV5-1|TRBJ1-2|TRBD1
CASSLAGTGAVGYTF
TGCGCCAGCAGCTTAGCCGGGACAGGGGCCGTTGGCTACACCTTC
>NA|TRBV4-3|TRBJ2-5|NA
CASSQARGGETQYF
TGCGCCAGCAGCCAAGCGAGGGGGGGAGAGACCCAGTACTTC
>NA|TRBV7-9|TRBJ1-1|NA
CASSRGDGFTEAFF
TGTGCCAGCAGCCGGGGGGACGGCTTCACTGAAGCTTTCTTT
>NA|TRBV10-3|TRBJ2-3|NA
CAIMNGGAAMDTQYF
TGTGCCATTATGAACGGAGGGGCCGCAATGGATACGCAGTATTTT
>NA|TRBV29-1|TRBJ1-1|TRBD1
CSVTGYQNTEAFF
TGCAGCGTGACAGGGTATCAGAACACTGAAGCTTTCTTT
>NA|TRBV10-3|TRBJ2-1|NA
CAISEFTYNEQFF
TGTGCCATCAGTGAGTTTACCTACAATGAGCAGTTCTTC
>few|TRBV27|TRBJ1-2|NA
CASSSGTGQYGYTF
TGTGCCAGCAGTTCAGGAACAGGACAGTATGGCTACACCTTC
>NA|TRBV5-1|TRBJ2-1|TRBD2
CASSLDTSGGANEQFF
TGCGCCAGCAGCTTGGACACTAGCGGGGGAGCCAATGAGCAGTTCTTC